Below, 19 T cell receptor beta chains from the same sample are listed, as sequenced in a study of blood T cells in healthy people across ages. A second PCR, run for roughly 7 to 12 cycles, used a sample-barcoded 5' primer plus a J-beta primer mix. TCRdb ran MiXCR on the 5' RACE reads and lists one entry per CDR3 protein. There are 1.5 million to 2 million distinct CDR3 sequences in the sample; around 48% occur only once, and less than 2.5% lies in the top ten. Sequencing was done on a sample of blood. The receptors shown here come from a middle-aged woman in good health.

CDR3 loop: CASSESTGLQETQYF. The CDR3 coding sequence is TGTGCCAGCAGTGAATCGACAGGGCTCCAAGAGACCCAGTACTTC. The chain carries TRBV6-5 and TRBJ2-5; 7 bases agree with TRBD1. The germline V gene has CDR1 MNHEY and CDR2 SVGAGI. Losses at the gene ends were 5 bases for V and 1 base for J; bases not matched to a gene: 7. This CDR3 has 15 amino acids.

The gene calls are TRBV24-1 and TRBJ2-5, with D hard to call. V lost 3 bases and J lost 5, with 6 bases in between. Germline V gene lookup returns CDR1 KGHDR and CDR2 SFDVKD. The CDR3 covers 12 residues. CDR3 in DNA: TGTGCCACCAGTGATCCAGAGGAGACCCAGTACTTC. Translation gives CATSDPEETQYF.

The chain carries TRBV2 and TRBJ2-1; D perhaps matches TRBD2 (5 bases). This CDR3 is built from 13 residues. Germline loops: CDR1 SNHLY, CDR2 FYNNEI. V gave up 8 bases and J gave up 8 bases, with 16 bases separating them. Here the CDR3 reads CASGLGSVDEQFF. In nucleotides, the CDR3 is TGTGCCAGCGGACTGGGTAGTGTCGATGAGCAGTTCTTC.

The chain joins TRBV7-6 to TRBJ2-1, with a tentative D call TRBD2 (5 bases). V dropped 3 bases and J dropped 6 bases, with 9 bases sitting between them. This CDR3 contains 13 residues. CDR1 is SGHVS and CDR2 is FNYEAQ in the germline V gene. CDR3 DNA sequence: TGTGCCAGCAGCTTTTTAGAGGGCAATGAGCAGTTCTTC. Translated: CASSFLEGNEQFF.

This clonotype was seen at least ten times. The chain has TRBV6-6 and TRBJ2-5; 10 positions match TRBD2. This CDR3 is 16 amino acids long. In germline, CDR1 is MNHNY, CDR2 SVGAGI (reference sequence). After removal of 6 bases from V and 4 bases from J, the junction contained 11 bases not matched to a gene. The CDR3 protein is CASSLAGVRTRETQYF. CDR3 nucleotides: TGTGCCAGCAGCCTAGCGGGGGTCCGTACTCGAGAGACCCAGTACTTC.

This clonotype was seen a few times. This chain links TRBV6-5 with TRBJ2-5; 12 nucleotides align to TRBD2. The CDR3 is made up of 16 amino acids. Germline CDR1 MNHEY, CDR2 SVGAGI. V shed 6 bases and J 0 bases; nucleotides not matched to a gene: 5. The CDR3 coding sequence is TGTGCCAGCAGCCTAGCGGGGGGGCCTAACCAAGAGACCCAGTACTTC. Its protein product is CASSLAGGPNQETQYF.

Turning to this clonotype: An end of the junction does not agree with germline; a read error may underlie this. The chain carries TRBV5-6 and TRBJ2-5; TRBD2 is a possible D gene (6 bases). Germline CDR1 and CDR2: SGHDT and YYEEEE. The CDR3 spans 22 residues. The CDR3 loop is CASSLGALGGGVDPWYQEAQYF. In DNA, the CDR3 is TGTGCCAGCAGCTTGGGTGCCTTAGGAGGCGGGGTAGACCCCTGGTACCAAGAGGCCCAGTACTTC.

V and J are TRBV7-9 and TRBJ2-1; D is undetermined. Near its end, the DNA agrees better with TRBJ2-7, so the J call may be wrong. Germline V gene data show CDR1 as SEHNR and CDR2 as FQNEAQ (reference sequence). The CDR3 extends over 15 amino acids. The CDR3 nucleotides are TGTGCCAGCAGCCCTGGCACCAACTCCTACAATGAGCAGTACTTC. It encodes CASSPGTNSYNEQYF.

The CDR3 DNA reads TGTGCCAGCAGTTACTGGCGTGGGACTAGCGGGGGGTACACCTACAATGAGCAGTTCTTC. Its protein product is CASSYWRGTSGGYTYNEQFF. The V call is TRBV6-2 or TRBV6-3, the J call TRBJ2-1; 15 positions agree with TRBD2. The V segment lost 1 base and the J segment 2 bases; nucleotides outside the gene matches: 9. This CDR3 has 20 amino acids. Per germline, CDR1 MNHEY and CDR2 SVGEGT.

V is TRBV25-1 and J is TRBJ2-7; tentative D call: TRBD1 (6 bases). The tail of the sequence fits TRBJ2-4 better, so the J call may be wrong. Per the germline V gene, CDR1 is MGHDK and CDR2 is SYGVNS. The CDR3 sequence is 14 residues long. The CDR3 DNA reads as TGTGCCAGCAGTCCCGGGACACAGAAAAACATTCAGTACTTC. Amino acid sequence: CASSPGTQKNIQYF.

The rearrangement uses TRBV12-3 or TRBV12-4 and TRBJ1-5, with 9 bases aligning to TRBD1. This CDR3 region has 14 residues. J lost 8 bases, V lost 5 bases, and 7 bases had no gene match. CDR3: CASSPTGGWKPQHF. CDR3 coding DNA: TGTGCCAGCAGTCCGACAGGGGGGTGGAAGCCCCAGCATTTT.

This clonotype was seen only once. The chain uses TRBV12-3 or TRBV12-4 and TRBJ1-1; TRBD1 is a possible D gene (5 bases). The V end was cut by 5 bases, the J end by 0 bases, with 13 bases between. The CDR3 loop spans 15 amino acids. The CDR3 here is CASSARGTVNTEAFF. The CDR3 region has the DNA TGTGCCAGCAGTGCCCGGGGGACGGTGAACACTGAAGCTTTCTTT.

This clonotype was counted a few times. The chain carries TRBV4-3 and TRBJ1-2, with 9 bases that match TRBD1. From germline, CDR1 is LGHNA and CDR2 YSLEER. Germline trimming cut 2 bases from V and 4 bases from J; bases unmatched to any gene: 14. CDR3 size: 18 residues. CDR3 protein: CASSQHQGLGQGSYGYTF. CDR3 nucleotide sequence: TGCGCCAGCAGCCAACATCAGGGATTGGGACAGGGAAGCTATGGCTACACCTTC.

This clonotype was recorded a few times. This chain connects TRBV7-2 to TRBJ2-6; the D is unclear. There are 15 residues in the CDR3. Per germline, CDR1 SGHTA and CDR2 FQGNSA. Between the trimmed V and J ends, which lost 5 bases and 1 base, there was a span of 9 bases. The CDR3 nucleotides read TGTGCCAGCAGCGGTTCTGTGTCTGGGGCCAACGTCCTGACTTTC. Translated, it gives CASSGSVSGANVLTF.

This chain uses TRBV7-2 with TRBJ1-1; TRBD1 aligns across 7 bases. The germline V gene encodes CDR1 SGHTA and CDR2 FQGNSA. With 7 bases clipped from V and 2 bases from J, the junction kept 4 bases outside the gene matches. The CDR3 runs to 13 residues. The CDR3 sequence is CASKGQQNTEAFF. CDR3 bases: TGTGCCAGCAAGGGACAGCAAAACACTGAAGCTTTCTTT.

This clonotype has only a few counts. The rearrangement uses TRBV10-3 and TRBJ1-2, with TRBD1 matching over 8 bases. V lost 5 bases to trimming and J lost 6 bases; unmatched junction nucleotides: 17. Germline V gives CDR1 ENHRY, CDR2 SYGVKD. The CDR3 totals 17 residues. CDR3: CAISSREVVTGVDGYTF. CDR3 sequence (DNA): TGTGCCATCAGTTCGAGAGAGGTGGTGACAGGGGTCGATGGCTACACCTTC.

This clonotype has more than one count but fewer than ten. This chain uses TRBV4-1 with TRBJ2-6; 8 bases are a match to TRBD1. Germline values: CDR1 MGHRA, CDR2 YSYEKL. The CDR3 covers 20 residues. Unmatched junction bases numbered 15, after V lost 5 bases and J lost 0 bases. CDR3: CASSLFTEDRGSSGANVLTF. CDR3 bases: TGCGCCAGCAGCTTATTTACCGAAGACAGGGGAAGCTCTGGGGCCAACGTCCTGACTTTC.

The chain carries TRBV12-3 or TRBV12-4 and TRBJ2-1, with D tentatively TRBD2 (5 bases). CDR3 size: 14 residues. The V end lost 7 bases, the J end lost 0 bases, and 10 bases lay between the germline ends. The CDR3 DNA sequence: TGTGCCAGCATTTCCGGGGACTCCTACAATGAGCAGTTCTTC. Its translation: CASISGDSYNEQFF.

The gene calls are TRBV6-5 and TRBJ2-7; TRBD1 might be the D (6 bases). Germline loops: CDR1 MNHEY, CDR2 SVGAGI. Trimming pared 2 bases from V and 0 bases from J, leaving 8 bases between. The CDR3 is 14 residues long. The CDR3 nucleotides are TGTGCCAGCAGTTACGACAGGATCTCCTACGAGCAGTACTTC. It is translated as CASSYDRISYEQYF.